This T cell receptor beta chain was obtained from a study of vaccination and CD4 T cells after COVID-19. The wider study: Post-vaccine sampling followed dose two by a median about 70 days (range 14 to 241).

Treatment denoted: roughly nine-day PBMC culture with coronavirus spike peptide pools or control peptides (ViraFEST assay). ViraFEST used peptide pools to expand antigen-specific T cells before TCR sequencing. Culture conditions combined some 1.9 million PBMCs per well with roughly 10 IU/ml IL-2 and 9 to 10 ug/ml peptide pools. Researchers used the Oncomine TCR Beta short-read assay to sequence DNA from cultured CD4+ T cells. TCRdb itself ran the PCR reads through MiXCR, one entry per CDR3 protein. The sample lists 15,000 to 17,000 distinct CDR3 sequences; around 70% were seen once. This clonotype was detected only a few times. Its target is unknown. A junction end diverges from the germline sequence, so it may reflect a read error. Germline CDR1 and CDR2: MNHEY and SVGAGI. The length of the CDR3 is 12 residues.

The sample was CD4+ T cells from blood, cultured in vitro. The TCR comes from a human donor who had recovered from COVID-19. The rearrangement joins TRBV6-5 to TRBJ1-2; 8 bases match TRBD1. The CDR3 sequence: CASSYNRGTEFF. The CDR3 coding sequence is TGTGCCAGCAGTTACAACAGGGGGACAGAGTTCTTC.